This T cell receptor beta chain was retrieved from a study of blood T cell repertoires in COVID-19 (dated by TCRdb to 2020 to 2021). For the study in its entirety: Samples covering the acute and convalescent phases of COVID-19 were provided by collaborators in the United States, Italy and Spain. HLA class I and class II types, where available, came from metadata supplied by the sample provider rather than from assay-based typing. Deeply sampled blood TCRbeta repertoires from subjects exposed to, actively infected with, or recovered from COVID-19 were included in the dataset. The repertoires were made available in a free public database intended to serve as a resource for research on the immune response to SARS-CoV-2. The prospective study material was composed of cDNA or gDNA derived from T cells, B-cell-depleted T cells, or PBMCs. Nearly every sample came with metadata listing a de-identified subject ID, COVID-19 status, age in years and sex. The samples were drawn from the first 160 participants of the ongoing ImmuneRACE study and from over a thousand subjects provided by 6 global collaborators.

TCRbeta CDR3 regions were amplified from genomic DNA by means of the immunoSEQ Assay, a bias-controlled multiplex PCR. The authors' analysis ran thus. Nucleated cell counts per sample were estimated from amplification of reference gene primers within the assay. To quantify the absolute abundance of each unique TCRbeta CDR3 rearrangement, sequence reads were collapsed and filtered. For each sample, productive Simpson clonality was calculated by taking the square root of Simpson's diversity index across productive rearrangements. As stored in TCRdb, this immuneACCESS dataset retains in-frame rearrangements with V and J assigned. A fraction of the clones does not appear; measured against another copy, unresolved V genes explain less than half of the discrepancy, and the remainder lacks a known reason. D and trimming were read from the DNA, whereas the V and J calls and clone size are those reported in that table. The sample table contains roughly 200,000 clones; only one count was recorded for approximately 86% of them. The top ten clones comprise roughly 4% of the sample.

Study-level results and caveats: Clinical and demographic metadata were provided uncurated, with the amount varying by source and participant.

Germline trimming amounts to 1 base on V and 3 bases on J, with 7 as the count of junction bases outside the gene matches. CDR1 is given as LGHDT and CDR2 as YNNKEL, both from the germline V gene (reference sequence). CDR3 length: 16 amino acids, cysteine to phenylalanine. The DNA shown is the 48-base CDR3, in frame from base 1. Concerning this clone: The target of this receptor is not known. No base qualities exist here, and no much larger clone lies one base off it. Other DNA sequences from this sample encode an identical CDR3 as well.

Participants in the prospective study were enrolled through a virtual design, were aged roughly 18 to 100 years, and lived in about two dozen United States geographic areas. Cohort assignment in the prospective study relied on participant-reported clinical history from a screening survey and a study questionnaire. Exposed participants had been in contact, within 2 weeks of entering the study, with a person who had a PCR-confirmed or clinician-diagnosed case of COVID-19. In the prospective study, mobile phlebotomists collected whole blood, serum and a nasopharyngeal or oropharyngeal swab from each participant. Additional blood draws and questionnaires over a roughly two-month period could optionally be provided by prospective study participants. Prospective study blood samples were shipped either frozen or at room temperature before DNA extraction.

The chain couples TRBV3-1 (or the pseudogene TRBV3-2) to TRBJ2-7, with 9 bases in between that match TRBD2. This clonotype was sampled from a woman in her 30s who had been exposed to COVID-19. Input material: PBMCs or T cells enriched from blood (not recorded which). Read as DNA, the sequence is TGTGCCAGCAGCCAAGTGGCTAGCGGGGCGAGCTACGAGCAGTACTTC. Its translation is CASSQVASGASYEQYF.